This paragraph reports one T cell receptor (beta chain). V lost 4 bases, J lost 0 bases, and 10 bases lay in between. Germline loops: CDR1 PRHDT, CDR2 FYEKMQ (reference sequence). CDR3 length equals 15 residues. Profiling relied on immunoSEQ multiplex PCR, and the TCRdb table lists in-frame clones only, not all of them. The repertoire holds more than 110,000 clones, with less than 95% as singletons. This entry comes from a study of cytotoxic CD8 clonotypes in ibrutinib-treated CLL. Study summary: Averaging across samples gave about 240,000 productive templates and around 100,000 productive rearrangements.

The origin of this receptor is a human donor with chronic lymphocytic leukemia. The chain joins TRBV13 to TRBJ1-3; D unclear. The sample in question was PBMCs, obtained after 12 months of ibrutinib treatment. This chain's CDR3 is CASSSAGNSGNTIYF. CDR3 DNA sequence: TGTGCCAGCAGCTCCGCAGGCAACTCTGGAAACACCATATATTTT.